The clone carrying this T cell receptor (beta chain) occurred many times. The antigen is undetermined. A much larger clone is a single base away; this may be a read error. Patients had received no treatment of any kind before thyroid surgery. Trimming took 10 bases from V and 6 from J, leaving 24 bases between them. Germline assignment: CDR1 LNHDA and CDR2 SQIVND (reference sequence). This CDR3 spans 15 amino acids. In the original processing: Between-group CDR3 differences, defined by clinicopathological status, yielded a distant-metastasis classifier for papillary thyroid cancer. TCRdb called clones again from the PCR reads with MiXCR. The V and J calls and clone size come from TCRdb's table, not from the authors' own analysis. The sample records tens of thousands of clones, roughly 20% being singletons. This sample is drawn from a study of metastatic and nonmetastatic thyroid tumors. The wider study: The comparison covered peripheral blood and tumor or nodule tissue in malignant and benign thyroid patients.

General observations from the study: The study reportedly found significantly higher TCR beta diversity in malignant thyroid tumors than benign nodules, in blood and tumor.

This sequence originates from a female donor with papillary thyroid cancer or a benign thyroid nodule (not recorded which). Some clones in this sample may be carry-over from other donors' samples. This chain links TRBV19 with TRBJ1-2, with D possibly TRBD1 on 6 matching bases. The specimen was blood. CDR3: CATKPSRGGIDGYTF. CDR3 nucleotide sequence: TGTGCCACCAAGCCTTCCAGGGGAGGTATCGATGGCTACACCTTC.